A single TCR beta chain is shown here with its context. The antigen remains unidentified. The data were taken from a study of Ad26.COV2.S vaccination and SARS-CoV-2 variants. Study-wide results and limits: Vaccinated and placebo-treated recipients had similar non-spike TCR breadth.

Trimming cost V 2 bases and J 8 bases, with 14 bases left between them. The CDR3 consists of 14 residues. Germline V gives CDR1 KGHDR, CDR2 SFDVKD. Treatment meaning: 15 to 20 received Ad26.COV2.S at low or high dose, single or two shots; five or six received placebo; per-sample allocation not given. Day 63 after the first injection of vaccine or placebo was the sampling time. Donation was by an adult aged 18-55 years who was in Boston. Method: immunoSEQ multiplex PCR; TCRdb's copy keeps in-frame clones and lacks some. The sample lists about 680,000 clones, roughly 90% occurring once. The source of this sequence is a person aged 18-65 years who received the Ad26.COV2.S COVID-19 vaccine or a placebo. The genes are TRBV24-1 and TRBJ2-5; no firm D call. The source was peripheral blood, collected in a trial of Ad26.COV2.S vaccine versus placebo. CDR3 in DNA: TGTGCCACCAGTGATTCGCTTTCGGCCGGTACCCAGTACTTC. Amino acid sequence: CATSDSLSAGTQYF.